This T cell receptor beta chain was recovered during a study of T cells in Graves' hyperthyroidism and ophthalmopathy. Study as a whole: Peripheral blood was obtained at initial diagnosis, preceding any treatment. Broader study findings: The majority of expanded thyroid clonotypes above 0.001 also appeared in blood.

With respect to this clonotype: No antigen is known for it.

Looked up from germline, CDR1 is LNHDA and CDR2 is SQIVND (reference sequence). Unmatched junction bases numbered 8, after V lost 10 bases and J lost 3 bases. The CDR3 spans 14 residues. Recently diagnosed hyperthyroidism of less than 2 months' duration affected patients aged 18 to 65. Lactation, pregnancy, other autoimmune disease or uncontrolled infection led to exclusion of patients. Template material for amplifying TCR beta CDR3 regions consisted of RNA transcripts. The study used the HTBI primer set for a first-round RT-PCR of the TCR CDR3. TCRdb fed the multiplex PCR reads into MiXCR, producing one record per CDR3 protein. The sample yields about 500,000 distinct CDR3 sequences, approximately 15% seen once.

V usage is TRBV19 and J usage is TRBJ2-1; 8 nucleotides line up with TRBD2. The TCR comes from a young woman with Graves' hyperthyroidism. Sequenced: blood. The CDR3 spells CATGGGGLYNEQFF. DNA for the CDR3: TGTGCCACCGGGGGGGGAGGGCTCTACAATGAGCAGTTCTTC.